One and the same sample provided the 26 T cell receptor beta chains below, sequenced in a study of early T cells in non-severe SARS-CoV-2 infection. In TCRdb, the 5' RACE reads were re-called with MiXCR into one record per CDR3 protein. The table includes fewer than 35,000 distinct CDR3 sequences, approximately 9.2% detected once. Sequences were obtained from whole blood. All receptors derive from an adult who was a healthcare worker with PCR-confirmed SARS-CoV-2 infection or an uninfected control (not recorded which).

This clonotype was seen repeatedly, ten times or more. The rearrangement uses TRBV7-2 and TRBJ2-7; 8 bases are a match to TRBD2. Germline V CDR1 and CDR2: SGHTA, FQGNSA. This CDR3 comprises 14 residues. The J segment lost 2 bases and the V segment lost 5 bases, leaving 5 bases of the junction unmatched. CDR3 bases: TGTGCCAGCAGCCGCCTCGGGGGGGCCTACGAGCAGTACTTC. Its protein is CASSRLGGAYEQYF.

This clonotype was detected only once. The chain is built from TRBV20-1 and TRBJ2-5; 11 nucleotides line up with TRBD1. The junction had 4 bases not matched to a gene; V was cut back by 4 bases and J by 3 bases. This CDR3 contains 14 residues. The germline V gene has CDR1 DFQATT and CDR2 SNEGSKA (reference sequence). This CDR3 reads CSAIGGQGEETQYF. The CDR3 nucleotides read TGCAGTGCTATAGGGGGACAGGGGGAAGAGACCCAGTACTTC.

This clonotype appeared many times. The chain links TRBV18 to TRBJ2-1; 9 positions match TRBD1. The CDR3 length is 14 residues. The germline V gene encodes CDR1 KGHSH and CDR2 LQKENI. Germline trimming cut 2 bases from V and 6 bases from J; bases unmatched to any gene: 2. The CDR3 spells CASSPAGQGNEQFF. Here the CDR3 DNA reads TGTGCCAGCTCACCAGCGGGACAGGGCAATGAGCAGTTCTTC.

The chain has TRBV6-2 or TRBV6-3 and TRBJ1-5; 9 nucleotides align to TRBD1. Per the germline V gene, CDR1 is MNHEY and CDR2 is SVGEGT. The CDR3 sequence is 16 residues long. J was trimmed by 4 bases and V by 8 bases; bases with no gene match: 12. The CDR3 DNA follows: TGTGCCAGCGCTTTAGCTTACGGGACAGGGAATCAGCCCCAGCATTTT. Protein: CASALAYGTGNQPQHF.

This clonotype was seen more than once but under ten times. CDR3 DNA: TGTGCCAGCAGCGACAGGGCAGCCTACGAGCAGTACTTC. Encoded protein: CASSDRAAYEQYF. The chain carries TRBV2 and TRBJ2-7; TRBD1 matches 7 bases. Unmatched junction bases numbered 4, after V lost 6 bases and J lost 2 bases. The CDR3 is made up of 13 amino acids. Germline V gene lookup returns CDR1 SNHLY and CDR2 FYNNEI.

The chain combines TRBV7-9 with TRBJ2-7; TRBD1 matches at 9 bases. Per the germline V gene, CDR1 is SEHNR and CDR2 is FQNEAQ (reference sequence). V lost 1 base and J lost 5; bases outside the gene matches: 3. The CDR3 sequence is 14 residues long. CDR3 residues: CASSLGTGVDEQYF. The CDR3 nucleotides read TGTGCCAGCAGCTTAGGGACAGGGGTAGACGAGCAGTACTTC.

Many counts were recorded for this clonotype. The chain recombines TRBV7-2 with TRBJ1-5; maybe TRBD1 (5 bases). The ends were cut back, 3 bases at V and 6 bases at J, with 9 bases in the middle. CDR3 size: 13 residues. Germline loops: CDR1 SGHTA, CDR2 FQGNSA. CDR3 protein: CASSLQGGQPQHF. CDR3 sequence (DNA): TGTGCCAGCAGCTTGCAGGGAGGTCAGCCCCAGCATTTT.

This clonotype has a handful of counts. The chain has TRBV7-2 and TRBJ2-2, with D tentatively TRBD2 (5 bases). In germline, CDR1 is SGHTA, CDR2 FQGNSA. This CDR3 region has 14 residues. Trimming cost V 1 base and J 6 bases, with 9 bases left between them. The CDR3 is CASSLGWGAGELFF. CDR3 nucleotide sequence: TGTGCCAGCAGCTTAGGGTGGGGAGCCGGGGAGCTGTTTTTT.

This clonotype was seen at least ten times. The chain carries TRBV30 and TRBJ2-2; a weak D match, TRBD1 (5 bases). Per germline, CDR1 GTSNPN and CDR2 SVGIG (reference sequence). Between the trimmed V and J ends, which lost 4 bases and 6 bases, there was a span of 12 bases. The CDR3 has 13 residues. The chain's CDR3 is CAWKGARAGELFF. In nucleotides, the CDR3 is TGTGCCTGGAAAGGGGCCCGGGCCGGGGAGCTGTTTTTT.

This clonotype was observed at least ten times. J is TRBJ2-3 and V is TRBV5-1; D is possibly TRBD2 (5 bases). There are 15 residues in the CDR3. Trimming removed 1 base at V and 5 bases at J, with 14 bases between. Looked up from germline, CDR1 is SGHRS and CDR2 is YFSETQ. This chain's CDR3 is CASSLRTFMVDTQYF. The CDR3 region has the DNA TGCGCCAGCAGCTTGAGGACTTTCATGGTAGATACGCAGTATTTT.

This clonotype was recorded a few times. V gene TRBV20-1 combines with J gene TRBJ2-7, with D possibly being TRBD1 (5 bases). The ends were cut back, 0 bases at V and 0 bases at J, with 12 bases in the middle. Germline V gene sequence: CDR1 DFQATT, CDR2 SNEGSKA (reference sequence). The CDR3 spans 15 residues. CDR3 amino acids: CSARDSQVGSYEQYF. The CDR3 region has the DNA TGCAGTGCTAGAGACTCACAGGTTGGCTCCTACGAGCAGTACTTC.

V is TRBV11-2 and J is TRBJ2-1; TRBD2 might be the D (6 bases). The V and J ends lost 4 bases and 9 bases respectively, with 7 bases between them. The germline CDR1 and CDR2 sequences are SGHAT and FQNNGV. This CDR3 spans 11 amino acids. The CDR3 bases are TGTGCCAGCAGCTCGGGGGTTGAGCAGTTCTTC. Translated: CASSSGVEQFF.

This clonotype was seen more than once but under ten times. This chain joins TRBV7-9 and TRBJ1-5, with no clear D. V dropped 2 bases and J dropped 6 bases, with 17 bases sitting between them. The CDR3 totals 16 residues. Germline V CDR1 and CDR2: SEHNR, FQNEAQ (reference sequence). CDR3 in amino acids: CASSLSSPTVGQPQHF. CDR3 bases: TGTGCCAGCAGCTTAAGCTCACCGACCGTCGGTCAGCCCCAGCATTTT.

The chain joins TRBV7-7 to TRBJ2-1; no clear D. V lost 5 bases and J lost 4, with 6 bases in between. Germline loops: CDR1 SSHAT, CDR2 FNYEAQ (reference sequence). The length of the CDR3 is 12 residues. The CDR3 DNA follows: TGTGCCAGCAGCCCTGATTACAATGAGCAGTTCTTC. Residues: CASSPDYNEQFF.

This clonotype occurred many times. This rearrangement joins TRBV5-1 to TRBJ1-4; D gene unclear. V lost 4 bases and J lost 0, with 10 bases in between. This CDR3 spans 15 amino acids. Germline CDR1 and CDR2: SGHRS and YFSETQ. The CDR3 nucleotides read TGCGCCAGCAGCATGTACAGAGCAACTAATGAAAAACTGTTTTTT. Its translation is CASSMYRATNEKLFF. The variable domain in full, completed from reference TRBV5-1 and TRBJ1-4, reads KAGVTQTPRYLIKTRGQQVTLSCSPISGHRSVSWYQQTPGQGLQFLFEYFSETQRNKGNFPGRFSGRQFSNSRSEMNVSTLELGDSALYLCASSMYRATNEKLFFGSGTQLSVL.

This clonotype has ten or more counts. V usage is TRBV21-1 and J usage is TRBJ1-5; no check of the table's D call, TRBD1, against the DNA was made. TRBV21-1 corresponds to a pseudogene. The CDR3 has 15 residues. CDR3 in DNA: TGTGCCCGACGGATTTTCGGGCGAAACAATCAGCCCCAGCATTTT. Translated: CARRIFGRNNQPQHF.

The sample holds many counts of this clonotype. The rearrangement uses TRBV12-3 or TRBV12-4 and TRBJ2-6; D gene unclear. Trimming took off 6 bases at V and 1 base at J, with 7 bases between the two ends. CDR3 length: 14 residues. The CDR3 DNA follows: TGTGCCAGCAGGGAAGGATCTGGGGCCAACGTCCTGACTTTC. Its translation: CASREGSGANVLTF.

This clonotype occurred a few times. The chain carries TRBV12-3 or TRBV12-4 and TRBJ1-3; D is undetermined. The CDR3 has 16 amino acids. Deletions cut 0 bases from V and 0 bases from J, with 9 bases between. For the CDR3, the DNA is TGTGCCAGCAGTTTAGCGGCCAGCCGCTCTGGAAACACCATATATTTT. It is translated as CASSLAASRSGNTIYF.

The V call is TRBV11-1, the J call TRBJ1-5; D possibly corresponds to TRBD1 (5 bases). CDR1 and CDR2 from the germline V gene are SGHAT and FQDESV (reference sequence). This CDR3 is 13 amino acids long. The V gene lost 8 bases and the J gene lost 1 base, with 9 bases spanning the gap. This CDR3 reads CASAGGSNQPQHF. The CDR3 DNA reads TGTGCCAGCGCTGGGGGGAGCAATCAGCCCCAGCATTTT. The full variable domain, in which reference TRBV11-1 and TRBJ1-5 provide the parts outside the CDR3, is EAEVAQSPRYKITEKSQAVAFWCDPISGHATLYWYRQILGQGPELLVQFQDESVVDDSQLPKDRFSAERLKGVDSTLKIQPAELGDSAMYLCASAGGSNQPQHFGDGTRLSIL.

Many counts were recorded for this clonotype. The genes are TRBV6-1 and TRBJ2-3; no firm D call. V lost 3 bases and J 3 bases, leaving 7 bases between the germline ends. This CDR3 is 13 amino acids long. CDR1 and CDR2 from the germline V gene are MNHNS and SASEGT. The CDR3 sequence is CASSESQTDTQYF. DNA of the CDR3: TGTGCCAGCAGTGAGAGTCAGACAGATACGCAGTATTTT.

This clonotype was seen ten or more times. The chain recombines TRBV7-3 with TRBJ2-7; the match to TRBD1 covers 10 bases. CDR1 and CDR2 from the germline V gene are SGHTA and FQGTGA. Trimming removed 3 bases from V and 4 bases from J; junction bases left unmatched: 6. This CDR3 contains 15 residues. This CDR3 reads CASSFGQGERYEQYF. CDR3 nucleotides: TGTGCCAGCAGCTTCGGACAGGGGGAAAGGTACGAGCAGTACTTC.

In its sample, this clonotype was seen many times. The chain carries TRBV10-2 and TRBJ1-2; perhaps TRBD1 as D (6 bases). V dropped 2 bases and J dropped 7 bases, with 11 bases sitting between them. Germline CDR1 WSHSY, CDR2 SAAADI. CDR3 length: 13 amino acids. The CDR3 reads CASSEPGEGGYTF. The DNA for the CDR3 is TGCGCCAGCAGTGAGCCAGGGGAGGGTGGCTACACCTTC.

This clonotype was seen a few times. This chain connects TRBV5-1 to TRBJ2-2; D perhaps matches TRBD1 (5 bases). Trimming left V 4 bases short and J 1 base short, with 8 bases between. Per the germline V gene, CDR1 is SGHRS and CDR2 is YFSETQ. There are 14 residues in the CDR3. CDR3 sequence reads: CASSQGQNTGELFF. As DNA, the CDR3 is TGCGCCAGCAGCCAAGGACAGAACACCGGGGAGCTGTTTTTT.

This clonotype was counted between two and nine times. The chain combines TRBV2 with TRBJ2-1, with D perhaps TRBD2 (5 bases). V was clipped by 7 bases and J by 3 bases, with 10 bases between them. CDR1 SNHLY and CDR2 FYNNEI come from the germline V gene. This CDR3 has 13 residues. The CDR3 sequence is CASTGLNYNEQFF. The CDR3 DNA follows: TGTGCCAGCACCGGACTTAACTACAATGAGCAGTTCTTC.

V is TRBV12-3 or TRBV12-4 and J is TRBJ1-1, with D possibly matching TRBD1 (6 bases). The CDR3 is 14 residues long. Trimming left V 8 bases short and J 0 bases short, with 13 bases between. DNA of the CDR3: TGTGCCAGCGTCCGAGGACAGATGAACACTGAAGCTTTCTTT. The encoded protein is CASVRGQMNTEAFF.

This clonotype was detected many times. V gene TRBV3-1 combines with J gene TRBJ1-2, with 8 bases aligning to TRBD1. Germline V gives CDR1 LGHDT, CDR2 YNNKEL (reference sequence). J gave up 3 bases and V 3 bases, and 6 bases lay outside the gene matches. CDR3 length equals 15 residues. The CDR3 is CASSHLTGDDYGYTF. The CDR3 coding sequence is TGTGCCAGCAGCCATTTGACAGGGGATGACTATGGCTACACCTTC.